This TCR beta chain derives from a study of Ad26.COV2.S vaccination and SARS-CoV-2 variants. Turning to the study itself: The Ad26.COV2.S arm of the COV1001 trial was where the donor was placed. Doses of Ad26.COV2.S were injected into muscle once or twice, 56 days apart.

V lost 8 bases, J lost 0 bases, and 11 bases lay in between. The CDR3 runs 12 residues. Per the germline V gene, CDR1 is SQVTM and CDR2 is ANQGSEA. Treatment specified: roughly 20 received Ad26.COV2.S at low or high dose, single or two shots; 5 received placebo; per-sample allocation not given. Material that was analyzed had been drawn on day 63 after the first vaccine or placebo injection. Assay: immunoSEQ multiplex PCR; the TCRdb copy retains only in-frame clones and omits some. Counted here are about 680,000 clones, about 90% occurring once; the ten biggest clones make up approximately 1.5%. Specimen: peripheral blood, collected in a trial of Ad26.COV2.S vaccine versus placebo. V and J are TRBV29-1 and TRBJ2-7; tentatively, D is TRBD2 (5 bases). The clonotype originates from a person between 18 and 60 years old who received the Ad26.COV2.S COVID-19 vaccine or a placebo. The DNA for the CDR3 is TGCAGCTCCCCCGAGGGCTCCTACGAGCAGTACTTC. Protein product: CSSPEGSYEQYF.